These 27 T cell receptor beta chains originate from one sample sequenced in a study of CD8 T cells in ankylosing spondylitis. TCRdb passed the 5' RACE reads through MiXCR, listing each CDR3 protein once. Of under 250,000 distinct CDR3 sequences in the sample, roughly a third were seen once. Sequences were obtained from blood, either unsorted or a sorted T cell fraction (not recorded which). The receptors derive from a male donor with ankylosing spondylitis or in good health (not recorded which).

This clonotype was detected a few times. The CDR3 loop is CATSRLAGAVDTQYF. In DNA form, the CDR3 reads TGTGCCACCAGCAGACTAGCGGGGGCTGTAGATACGCAGTATTTT. The J gene is TRBJ2-3, the V gene TRBV15; TRBD2 agrees at 10 bases. V shed 2 bases, J shed 5 bases, and the junction held 4 bases outside the gene matches. The CDR3 loop spans 15 amino acids. Per germline, CDR1 LNHNV and CDR2 YYDKDF (reference sequence).

This clonotype was seen more than once but under ten times. The V gene is TRBV15, the J gene TRBJ2-5, with D tentatively TRBD2 (5 bases). The V end was cut by 5 bases, the J end by 5 bases, with 18 bases between. Germline V lookup: CDR1 LNHNV, CDR2 YYDKDF (reference sequence). CDR3 length: 15 residues. CDR3 DNA: TGTGCCACCAGCCCCCGGGATAAGGGCGGGGAGACCCAGTACTTC. This translates into CATSPRDKGGETQYF.

J is TRBJ2-5 and V is TRBV12-3 or TRBV12-4, with 7 positions matching TRBD2. After removal of 5 bases from V and 1 base from J, the junction contained 7 bases not matched to a gene. The CDR3 consists of 15 residues. CDR3 nucleotides: TGTGCCAGCAGTCCAGAGAGCGGGACCCAAGAGACCCAGTACTTC. Amino acids: CASSPESGTQETQYF.

V is TRBV3-1 and J is TRBJ2-2; D remains ambiguous. This CDR3 is 15 amino acids long. The V gene's germline CDR1 is LGHDT and CDR2 YNNKEL (reference sequence). Trimming removed 6 bases at V and 5 bases at J, with 16 bases between. The CDR3 is CASSNTPFRTGELFF. The CDR3 nucleotides read TGTGCCAGCAGTAACACACCCTTCCGGACCGGGGAGCTGTTTTTT.

This chain connects TRBV10-3 to TRBJ2-7, with D possibly called TRBD1 or TRBD2 (5 bases each). This CDR3 region has 15 residues. Germline-derived CDR1 and CDR2 are ENHRY and SYGVKD. Trimming stripped 4 bases from V and 1 base from J, with 14 bases between. Written as DNA, the CDR3 is TGTGCCATCAGTGCTGAGGGGTTCGGTTCCTACGAGCAGTACTTC. Translated: CAISAEGFGSYEQYF.

This clonotype turned up a few times. In DNA, the CDR3 is TGCAGTGCTAGAGATGGGCTGGGGAGAAGCTCCTACAATGAGCAGTTCTTC. Translating it yields CSARDGLGRSSYNEQFF. The J gene is TRBJ2-1, the V gene TRBV20-1, with a possible D match to TRBD2 (5 bases). The CDR3 spans 17 residues. Looked up from germline, CDR1 is DFQATT and CDR2 is SNEGSKA (reference sequence). The V end was cut by 0 bases, the J end by 0 bases, with 15 bases between.

This chain connects TRBV20-1 to TRBJ1-5, with a tentative D call TRBD1 (6 bases). This CDR3 has 12 residues. V was cut by 4 bases and J by 5 bases, with 9 bases left in between. The germline V gene has CDR1 DFQATT and CDR2 SNEGSKA (reference sequence). The CDR3 loop reads CSAIRGDQPQHF. DNA for the CDR3: TGCAGTGCTATTAGGGGGGATCAGCCCCAGCATTTT.

This clonotype was seen more than once but under ten times. The chain is built from TRBV12-3 or TRBV12-4 and TRBJ1-6; tentatively, D is TRBD1 (6 bases). V shed 6 bases and J shed 7 bases, with 16 bases lying between them. The CDR3 sequence is 15 residues long. The CDR3 sequence is CASRSGDSVNSPLHF. The DNA of the CDR3 is TGTGCCAGCAGATCAGGGGACTCCGTCAATTCACCCCTCCACTTT.

The sample holds many counts of this clonotype. The chain combines TRBV20-1 with TRBJ2-7; D not certain. CDR1 and CDR2 from the germline V gene are DFQATT and SNEGSKA (reference sequence). V was pared by 6 bases and J by 4 bases, with 19 bases between. This CDR3 is built from 14 residues. CDR3 in amino acids: CSATLPPPFYEQYF. The DNA for the CDR3 is TGCAGTGCCACACTTCCACCCCCTTTTTACGAGCAGTACTTC.

This clonotype was observed once. V usage is TRBV5-1 and J usage is TRBJ2-7, with D possibly matching TRBD1 (6 bases). V was cut by 1 base and J by 5 bases, with 19 bases left in between. CDR3 length equals 16 residues. The germline gives CDR1 SGHRS, CDR2 YFSETQ. The CDR3 sequence: CASSLTYGAGVDEQYF. The CDR3 DNA reads TGCGCCAGCAGCTTGACGTACGGGGCAGGGGTGGACGAGCAGTACTTC. Complete variable domain (other parts from reference TRBV5-1 and TRBJ2-7): KAGVTQTPRYLIKTRGQQVTLSCSPISGHRSVSWYQQTPGQGLQFLFEYFSETQRNKGNFPGRFSGRQFSNSRSEMNVSTLELGDSALYLCASSLTYGAGVDEQYFGPGTRLTVT.

In this sample, this clonotype turned up a few times. The genes are TRBV20-1 and TRBJ2-3; 11 bases fit TRBD2. After removal of 0 bases from V and 1 base from J, the junction contained 6 bases not matched to a gene. The V gene's germline CDR1 is DFQATT and CDR2 SNEGSKA (reference sequence). The CDR3 is 17 amino acids. The CDR3 DNA follows: TGCAGTGCTAGAGATCCTAGCGGGGGGCGGGGCACAGATACGCAGTATTTT. Its translation: CSARDPSGGRGTDTQYF.

This clonotype has just a few counts. The J gene is TRBJ2-7, the V gene TRBV6-1; D is possibly TRBD2 (5 bases). The V end lost 6 bases, the J end lost 2 bases, and 17 bases lay between the germline ends. The CDR3 has 15 amino acids. CDR1 and CDR2 from the germline V gene are MNHNS and SASEGT. The CDR3 reads CASSPGEYSTYEQYF. The DNA of the CDR3 is TGTGCCAGCAGCCCCGGGGAATACTCAACCTACGAGCAGTACTTC.

The chain employs TRBV5-1 and TRBJ2-1, with D tentatively TRBD2 (5 bases). Germline CDR1 reads SGHRS; CDR2 reads YFSETQ. The CDR3 consists of 16 residues. V lost 0 bases and J lost 0, with 10 bases in between. CDR3 loop: CASSLAERPSYNEQFF. CDR3 sequence (DNA): TGCGCCAGCAGCTTGGCGGAGCGGCCCTCCTACAATGAGCAGTTCTTC.

The chain links TRBV29-1 to TRBJ1-2, with 7 positions matching TRBD1. The CDR3 has 12 residues. The ends lost 7 bases at V and 7 bases at J; junction bases unmatched: 9. Per the germline V gene, CDR1 is SQVTM and CDR2 is ANQGSEA. CDR3 loop: CSGDGTEGGYTF. In DNA, the CDR3 is TGCAGCGGCGACGGGACAGAGGGTGGCTACACCTTC.

This clonotype was observed a handful of times. The chain employs TRBV29-1 and TRBJ1-4; D ambiguous. The germline CDR1 and CDR2 sequences are SQVTM and ANQGSEA. The CDR3 covers 15 residues. Deletions cut 4 bases from V and 6 bases from J, with 18 bases between. The chain's CDR3 is CSVARLGTNDEKLFF. In DNA, the CDR3 is TGCAGCGTTGCCAGGTTGGGCACGAATGATGAAAAACTGTTTTTT.

The J gene is TRBJ2-7, the V gene TRBV27, with D hard to call. Germline CDR1 reads MNHEY; CDR2 reads SMNVEV (reference sequence). CDR3 length: 14 amino acids. V gave up 5 bases and J gave up 0 bases, with 11 bases separating them. The chain's CDR3 is CASSRSADSYEQYF. DNA of the CDR3: TGTGCCAGCAGTAGGTCAGCCGACTCCTACGAGCAGTACTTC.

The chain couples TRBV4-1 to TRBJ2-1; 11 bases are shared with TRBD2. The CDR3 has 15 amino acids. Per germline, CDR1 MGHRA and CDR2 YSYEKL. V shed 2 bases, J shed 9 bases, and the junction held 6 bases outside the gene matches. The CDR3 DNA sequence: TGCGCCAGCAGCCAAACTAGCGGGGGAACGGCTGAGCAGTTCTTC. Translating gives CASSQTSGGTAEQFF.

This clonotype was counted a few times. The chain is built from TRBV29-1 and TRBJ1-1; the D is unclear. The CDR3 runs to 12 residues. Per germline, CDR1 SQVTM and CDR2 ANQGSEA. The ends were cut back, 6 bases at V and 1 base at J, with 9 bases in the middle. The CDR3 protein is CSVEGPNTEAFF. In DNA, the CDR3 is TGCAGCGTGGAGGGTCCGAACACTGAAGCTTTCTTT.

This clonotype came up a few times. The V call is TRBV20-1, the J call TRBJ2-3; weak D call: TRBD2 (7 bases). Germline lookup yields CDR1 DFQATT and CDR2 SNEGSKA (reference sequence). The CDR3 length is 16 residues. Trimming removed 8 bases from V and 4 bases from J, with 25 bases in between. CDR3 nucleotides: TGCAGTACCCGGCCCGTGAACGGGGGGCCCCCAGATACGCAGTATTTT. It translates to CSTRPVNGGPPDTQYF.

A note on this clonotype: The final CDR3 position lacks the conserved phenylalanine or tryptophan, pointing to a likely read error. The gene calls are TRBV5-5 and TRBJ2-3; D may be TRBD2 (6 bases). V was shortened by 0 bases and J by 3 bases, with 11 bases between the two germline ends. The germline gives CDR1 SGHKS, CDR2 YYEKEE (reference sequence). CDR3 size: 15 residues. The CDR3: CASSLASSGTDTQYL. The CDR3, as DNA: TGTGCCAGCAGCTTGGCCTCCAGCGGGACAGATACGCAGTATCTT.

The chain carries TRBV6-1 and TRBJ2-7; D perhaps matches TRBD1 (5 bases). The CDR3 spans 14 residues. CDR1 is MNHNS, CDR2 SASEGT, per germline. The V and J ends lost 8 bases and 7 bases respectively, with 21 bases between them. The CDR3 DNA is TGTGCCAGCCTTAACATCTGGGGCTCCGGGGAGCAGTACTTC. It specifies CASLNIWGSGEQYF.

The chain carries TRBV29-1 and TRBJ1-1; a weak D match, TRBD1 (6 bases). Per germline, CDR1 SQVTM and CDR2 ANQGSEA. This CDR3 is built from 15 residues. Trimming took off 4 bases at V and 4 bases at J, with 19 bases between the two ends. The CDR3 DNA follows: TGCAGCGTTGTGTATCAGGGGCGTTTGGCCACTGAAGCTTTCTTT. It encodes CSVVYQGRLATEAFF.

This clonotype occurred once. This rearrangement joins TRBV24-1 to TRBJ2-1; D unclear. The CDR3 consists of 15 residues. Germline V gene data show CDR1 as KGHDR and CDR2 as SFDVKD. The V end was cut by 3 bases, the J end by 3 bases, with 11 bases between. CDR3 bases: TGTGCCACCAGTGATCCACTTACAAGCTACAATGAGCAGTTCTTC. Encoded protein: CATSDPLTSYNEQFF.

This chain links TRBV7-9 with TRBJ1-2; D may be TRBD1 (5 bases). The CDR3 length is 14 residues. Trimming removed 1 base from V and 8 bases from J, with 14 bases in between. Germline assignment: CDR1 SEHNR and CDR2 FQNEAQ (reference sequence). CDR3 in DNA: TGTGCCAGCAGCTTAGGCGCTGGGGGATACGGCTACACCTTC. This sequence encodes CASSLGAGGYGYTF. Looking up the rest from reference TRBV7-9 and TRBJ1-2 gives the full variable domain: DTGVSQNPRHKITKRGQNVTFRCDPISEHNRLYWYRQTLGQGPEFLTYFQNEAQLEKSRLLSDRFSAERPKGSFSTLEIQRTEQGDSAMYLCASSLGAGGYGYTFGSGTRLTVV.

The chain carries TRBV20-1 and TRBJ2-1; 7 bases map to TRBD1. V was clipped by 0 bases and J by 6 bases; unmatched bases: 11. Looked up from germline, CDR1 is DFQATT and CDR2 is SNEGSKA (reference sequence). The CDR3 is 16 residues long. The CDR3 DNA follows: TGCAGTGCTAGAGATGGGAGCCCCAGGGGGTTCAATGAGCAGTTCTTC. Its translation: CSARDGSPRGFNEQFF.

This clonotype was recorded a few times. This chain uses TRBV12-3 or TRBV12-4 with TRBJ1-5, with a possible D match to TRBD1 (5 bases). CDR3 size: 15 residues. V was pared by 2 bases and J by 5 bases, with 13 bases between. Written as DNA, the CDR3 is TGTGCCAGCAGTTTATATCCTCAGGGTTATCAGCCCCAGCATTTT. Translating gives CASSLYPQGYQPQHF.

This clonotype appeared a few times. The V and J genes are TRBV29-1 and TRBJ2-2, with D perhaps TRBD1 or TRBD2 (5 bases each). Per germline, CDR1 SQVTM and CDR2 ANQGSEA. The V end lost 7 bases, the J end lost 3 bases, and 9 bases lay between the germline ends. This CDR3 is built from 12 residues. CDR3 amino acids: CSGWGYTGELFF. The CDR3 DNA follows: TGCAGCGGTTGGGGGTACACCGGGGAGCTGTTTTTT.